This T cell receptor (beta chain) originates from a study of blood T cell repertoires in COVID-19. Study-level background: COVID-19 samples from acute and convalescent phases originated in the United States, Italy and Spain. T cells, B-cell-depleted T cells, or PBMCs provided the cDNA or gDNA that served as material.

V lost 6 bases to trimming and J lost 10 bases; unmatched junction nucleotides: 6. Germline V lookup: CDR1 MNHEY, CDR2 SVGAGI. This CDR3 contains 11 residues. Profiling relied on immunoSEQ multiplex PCR, and the TCRdb table lists in-frame clones only, not all of them. Among about 490,000 clones listed, approximately 83% were seen once. The chain carries TRBV6-5 and TRBJ2-7, with 7 bases identical to TRBD1. The clonotype originates from a human donor in a cohort sampled during active COVID-19. Source material: peripheral blood. The CDR3 DNA follows: TGTGCCAGCAGCCGCGACAGGGAACAGTACTTC. The encoded protein is CASSRDREQYF.